This T cell receptor beta chain was profiled in a study of cytomegalovirus exposure and HLA in healthy donors (dated by TCRdb to the late 2010s). Looking at the study overall: According to an earlier analysis of a few hundred of the donors, about 179 million T cells yielded roughly 110 million unique TCR beta sequences and 276 Gb of sequence data. An early release that covered approximately 600 HLA-typed donors contained around 300 gigabases of sequencing data and 85 million to 100 million unique TCR sequences. Of the 300 to 400 genotyped donors, approximately 82% fell in the genetic ancestry cluster associated with self-reported Caucasian donors. The study was designed to test whether signatures of past pathogen exposure could be identified by cataloging public T cell receptors. The study profiled the T cell repertoires of around 700 subjects by immunosequencing and related them to cytomegalovirus serostatus. Along with the approximately 700-subject first cohort, a separate validation cohort of around 110 different subjects was used. High-throughput TCR immunosequencing, statistical association of individual TCRs with disease status, and machine learning were combined to predict cytomegalovirus infection status. To study patterns of TCR occurrence, a later analysis re-analyzed previously published TCR beta repertoires from 550 to 800 donors and added high-resolution HLA genotyping. Rather than drawing on any new phenotypic data, the later analysis identified candidate immune exposures from TCR beta sequences and the way those sequences occurred across donors. To decide whether each TCR beta V gene segment behaved as functional or pseudogenic, an earlier analysis of some 600 of the donors relied on high-throughput TCR beta sequencing. Alongside the repertoire data, information on donor age, sex, ethnicity and CMV serostatus was compiled. A later genetic analysis took genome-wide SNP genotypes for about three fifths of the 666 donors and used that subset as a discovery cohort. All discovery cohort repertoires had been generated using a single sequencing platform. Both class I and class II loci were covered by HLA typing, at four-digit resolution. Typing coverage varied by locus: roughly 629-630 donors for A, B, C, DRB1 and DQB1; more than 500 for DQA1; around 570 for DPA1; about 450 for DPB1. Because of strong linkage in the cohort, roughly five DR-DQ haplotypes were treated as single units for association and clustering. Among 350 to 400 genotyped donors of the cohort, an average of about 240,000 unique TCR beta nucleotide sequences were sequenced per donor, around a sixth of them non-productive. Findings and caveats that apply to the study as a whole: HLA typing was unavailable for some donors at each locus, so association tests used only the typed subset. For the cohort, immune exposure information was limited to CMV serostatus. The earlier analysis of 587 of the donors excluded 15 to 20 rarely observed V segments, including chromosome 9 orphons, because counts were too low. In this cohort, only TCR beta chains were sequenced, and detectable features were limited by the absence of alpha or paired-chain data. In a later analysis, several top co-occurrence clusters were reported to appear linked to parvovirus B19, influenza, CMV and Epstein-Barr virus. An earlier analysis of around 500 of the donors showed that most TCR beta V segments appeared in productive rearrangements either about 90% or about 30% of the time, which broadly matched IMGT annotations. A later analysis found that TCR association rates varied across HLA loci, with DRB1 alleles showing the most associated TCRs and HLA-C alleles the fewest. A later analysis found that HLA-associated TCR beta chains were more clonally expanded and had lower generation probabilities than equally common non-associated chains. A later genetic analysis reported fewer N-insertions in productive TCRs among donors in an Asian-associated ancestry cluster than the approximately 700-donor mean. While some public TCRs were present in many individuals, most TCR sequences turned up only very rarely across donors. In a later analysis, about 16,000 TCR beta sequences were associated with specific HLA alleles at a false discovery rate of 0.05. Because the 87-base-pair reads could not distinguish some IMGT-functional V segments, including TRBV6-2 and TRBV6-3, those segments were excluded. A further reported finding was that TCR beta sequences accurately predicted the HLA-A and HLA-B alleles for most subjects in the first cohort. The study listed approximately 150 TCR beta chains as associated with cytomegalovirus. When HLA alleles, especially DR and DQ, strongly co-occurred, TCR associations were difficult to assign to individual alleles. The sequencing pipeline was judged likely to have produced a cluster of highly shared sequence variants as a technical artifact. In vitro tests confirmed that a few of the cytomegalovirus-associated TCR beta chains recognize cytomegalovirus antigens. V-gene and J-gene trimming of TCR beta chains was associated with a missense DCLRE1C variant in a later genetic analysis, and the association was replicated in an independent cohort. Roughly uniform sequencing depth across donors was assumed in presence/absence analyses, although this assumption may not hold. The classifier was reported to diagnose cytomegalovirus status with high specificity and sensitivity in both the original cohort and the validation cohort. The authors suggested that the approach could potentially be generalized to other disease states and immunological phenotypes. In a later analysis, most CMV-associated TCR beta chains were found to appear HLA-restricted, with HLA associations seemingly driven largely by CMV exposure. Linkage disequilibrium might explain the correlated functional status among segregating V segments, but an unknown experimental factor could not be ruled out.

From V the trimming removes 4 bases and from J it removes 7 bases, while the gene matches leave 10 bases of the junction unaccounted for. Looking up the germline V gene (reference sequence) yields CDR1 PRHDT and CDR2 FYEKMQ. Counted from cysteine to phenylalanine, this CDR3 has 17 amino acids. This entry keeps only the CDR3 DNA: 51 bases, framed from base 1. The cohort was made up of about 610 healthy bone marrow donors. At the time of sampling, every cohort member was nominally healthy, though immune exposures that went unrecorded were likely present. The donor tested CMV seronegative, placing the donor among the 350 to 400 seronegative members of the cohort. A peripheral blood sample was provided by each donor, and peripheral blood mononuclear cells were used for TCR beta sequencing. The Qiagen DNeasy Blood Extraction Kit was used to extract genomic DNA from the blood cell samples. Library prep was done by the immunoSEQ multiplex PCR assay. The multiplex PCR relied on a mix of 60 forward primers for TCR Vbeta segments and 13 reverse primers for TCR Jbeta segments. The CDR3 region of rearranged TCR beta genes was amplified from genomic DNA with a multiplex PCR assay. The amplified TCR beta libraries were sequenced on the Illumina HiSeq System as 87-base-pair reads. Concerning the study's data processing: A later analysis tallied 70 million to 100 million unique TCR beta chains across the 600 to 700 repertoires, and around 10 million of those chains were shared by two or more donors. A nearest-neighbor algorithm error-corrected the raw reads and collapsed the reads into unique sequences, merging closely related sequences to remove PCR and sequencing errors. To assign V, D and J gene segments, CDR3 sequences were aligned to IMGT reference sequences. Each retained sequence needed at least a six-nucleotide match to both a V gene segment and a J gene segment. A rearrangement counted as productive if the CDR3 had no stop codons and remained in frame with V and J, and every other rearrangement counted as non-productive. CDR3 was defined according to IMGT convention as the region running from the second conserved V-encoded cysteine to the conserved J-encoded phenylalanine. Sequences without an unambiguous match to a single V gene segment were excluded from the earlier analysis of 450 to 750 of the donors. An earlier analysis of about 600 of the donors called V segments functional above 56.7% productive rearrangements and segregating when the between-donor standard deviation exceeded 5%. A statistical classification framework was built for diagnosing cytomegalovirus status from the catalog of TCR beta chain sequences. In a later analysis, TCR nucleotide sequences were compared against IMGT/GENE-DB human TR gene sequences so that V and J genes could be assigned. In a later analysis, CDR3 sequences and most-parsimonious VDJ recombination scenarios were assigned using the TCRdist pipeline. In a later analysis, each TCR beta chain was defined by its CDR3 amino acid sequence together with its V-gene family, and reads without a unique V-gene family were excluded. To address suspected cross-contamination and a sequencing artifact, a later analysis removed over 500 highly shared, low-generation-probability nucleotide sequences. For each public chain, a later analysis derived a clonal expansion index from normalized ranks of inferred template counts within each repertoire. In a later analysis, generation probabilities were computed using a VDJ recombination model fitted to out-of-frame rearrangements, and the results were checked against IGoR. In a later analysis, TCR-TCR, TCR-HLA and TCR-CMV co-occurrence was scored with hypergeometric tests, and a repertoire-size bias correction was applied to TCR pairs. A later analysis estimated false discovery rates by permuting HLA or CMV assignments 20 times. In a later analysis, co-occurring TCRs were grouped with DBSCAN, and TCRdist sequence similarity was added when clustering was performed within HLA-allele-positive subsets. Repertoires with fewer than 30,000 or more than 120,000 public chains, plus five repertoires with anomalous nucleotide sharing, were excluded from co-occurrence clustering. The table was pulled from immuneACCESS by TCRdb, which kept in-frame rearrangements only. Such tables lose some clones; where checked, under half of the loss comes from unresolved V genes, and the rest has no known cause. The V and J calls and clone size come from that table; D and trimming were worked out from the DNA. Counted in this sample were 150,000 to 200,000 clones; approximately 84% of them appeared once. The top ten clonotypes cover roughly 0.23% of the sample.

As for this clone: Its antigen is unknown. One base away there is no much larger clone; base qualities are not given.

The sequence came from a girl under three years old in good health and CMV-seronegative. The V and J genes are TRBV13 and TRBJ2-1, and 13 junctional nucleotides match TRBD2. The sample consisted of PBMCs. The CDR3 protein is CASSSLGLAGVWNEQFF. The DNA is as follows: TGTGCCAGCAGCTCGCTAGGACTAGCGGGAGTATGGAATGAGCAGTTCTTC.